The next 13 T cell receptor beta chains were all read from a single sample in a study of T cells after yellow fever vaccination. TCRdb recomputed calls from the 5' RACE reads with MiXCR, one row per CDR3 protein. This table holds about 110,000 distinct CDR3 sequences, roughly 8.9% found once. This sample comprised CD8+ T cells sorted from PBMCs, obtained 45 days after the yellow fever booster vaccination. The origin of the receptors is a man aged 30 to 39 who received the YFV17D yellow fever vaccine.

The chain couples TRBV18 to TRBJ2-7; D might be TRBD1 (5 bases). CDR1 and CDR2 (germline): KGHSH, LQKENI. The V end was cut by 3 bases, the J end by 4 bases, with 13 bases between. The CDR3 is 14 residues long. CDR3 loop: CASSPGLQAYEQYF. The CDR3 DNA reads as TGTGCCAGCTCACCGGGGCTACAGGCGTACGAGCAGTACTTC.

The chain is built from TRBV25-1 and TRBJ1-3; D is ambiguous. CDR1 is MGHDK, CDR2 SYGVNS, per germline. V gave up 8 bases and J gave up 9 bases, with 11 bases separating them. The CDR3 length is 11 residues. The CDR3: CASGQAATIYF. In nucleotides, the CDR3 is TGTGCCAGCGGTCAGGCCGCCACCATATATTTT.

This chain joins TRBV27 and TRBJ2-3; 11 bases map to TRBD2. The trim removed 6 bases at V and 3 bases at J, leaving 5 bases unmatched. Germline CDR1 and CDR2: MNHEY and SMNVEV (reference sequence). The CDR3 is 15 amino acids. CDR3 residues: CASSTSGSSTDTQYF. CDR3 in DNA: TGTGCCAGCAGCACTAGCGGGAGTTCGACAGATACGCAGTATTTT.

This clonotype has at least ten counts. This sequence joins TRBV10-3 and TRBJ2-7; tentatively, D is TRBD1 (5 bases). CDR3 length equals 15 residues. V lost 4 bases and J 3 bases, leaving 16 bases between the germline ends. Germline lookup yields CDR1 ENHRY and CDR2 SYGVKD. The CDR3 DNA is TGTGCCATCAGTGGGGCTGGTCAGGGCATCTACGAGCAGTACTTC. Protein product: CAISGAGQGIYEQYF.

About this clonotype: Possible read error: a much larger clone is one base away. Here the CDR3 reads CSALREPHNEQFF. The CDR3 DNA reads as TGCAGTGCTCTACGGGAGCCCCACAATGAGCAGTTCTTC. The chain is built from TRBV20-1 and TRBJ2-1; a weak D match, TRBD2 (6 bases). The length of the CDR3 is 13 residues. Germline-derived CDR1 and CDR2 are DFQATT and SNEGSKA (reference sequence). V was shortened by 5 bases and J by 5 bases, with 13 bases between the two germline ends.

In this sample, this clonotype turned up many times. The CDR3, as DNA: TGTGCCAGCAGCTTAGCCCCAGCGGGAGCTTACGAGCAGTACTTC. As protein: CASSLAPAGAYEQYF. The gene calls are TRBV7-2 and TRBJ2-7, with 8 bases matching TRBD2. This CDR3 has 15 residues. V was clipped by 0 bases and J by 4 bases; unmatched bases: 5. The germline gives CDR1 SGHTA, CDR2 FQGNSA.

This clonotype has at least ten counts. The genes are TRBV4-2 and TRBJ2-3; 8 nucleotides agree with TRBD2. Germline V lookup: CDR1 LGHNA, CDR2 YNFKEQ. This CDR3 contains 17 residues. V dropped 0 bases and J dropped 6; count of bases not matched to a gene: 11. In DNA, the CDR3 is TGTGCCAGCAGCCAAGATGGTAGCGGGGTTCTTGGGGATACGCAGTATTTT. Amino acid sequence: CASSQDGSGVLGDTQYF.

This clonotype has at least ten counts. The V call is TRBV5-1, the J call TRBJ2-7; TRBD2 matches at 7 bases. Germline CDR1 is SGHRS and CDR2 is YFSETQ. Trimming removed 2 bases from V and 2 bases from J; junction bases left unmatched: 4. This CDR3 has 14 amino acids. The CDR3 nucleotides are TGCGCCAGCAGCTTTGGGGAGGGACCCTACGAGCAGTACTTC. This sequence encodes CASSFGEGPYEQYF.

The sample holds many counts of this clonotype. This chain joins TRBV11-1 and TRBJ2-1; 16 bases are a match to TRBD2. This CDR3 has 21 amino acids. Losses at the gene ends were 5 bases for V and 2 bases for J; bases not matched to a gene: 15. Looked up from germline, CDR1 is SGHAT and CDR2 is FQDESV (reference sequence). CDR3 protein: CASSPPLGTSGRDHTYNEQFF. The CDR3 DNA reads as TGTGCCAGCAGCCCACCCCTCGGGACTAGCGGGAGGGACCATACCTACAATGAGCAGTTCTTC.

This clonotype showed up many times. The chain employs TRBV15 and TRBJ2-1; 11 bases line up with TRBD1. Germline trimming cut 0 bases from V and 8 bases from J; bases unmatched to any gene: 6. The CDR3 is made up of 16 amino acids. The V gene's germline CDR1 is LNHNV and CDR2 YYDKDF (reference sequence). The CDR3 DNA sequence: TGTGCCACCAGCAGAGATCGAGGGACAGGGGGGGATGAGCAGTTCTTC. The encoded protein is CATSRDRGTGGDEQFF.

The chain employs TRBV9 and TRBJ2-7; 10 bases agree with TRBD1. The germline CDR1 and CDR2 sequences are SGDLS and YYNGEE. This CDR3 is built from 16 residues. Trimming removed 3 bases from V and 5 bases from J; junction bases left unmatched: 11. The CDR3 region is CASSDDRDRGGNEQYF. The CDR3 coding sequence is TGTGCCAGCAGCGACGACCGGGACAGGGGCGGAAACGAGCAGTACTTC.

The chain has TRBV20-1 and TRBJ2-1; maybe TRBD2 (6 bases). This CDR3 has 12 amino acids. Between the trimmed V and J ends, which lost 7 bases and 7 bases, there was a span of 14 bases. Germline V gene sequence: CDR1 DFQATT, CDR2 SNEGSKA (reference sequence). The CDR3 loop reads CSGRRAENEQFF. The CDR3 region has the DNA TGCAGTGGGAGGAGGGCCGAGAATGAGCAGTTCTTC.

The CDR3 coding sequence is TGCGCCAGCAGCTCCGAGGGAATCTCCTACGAGCAGTACTTC. Translation: CASSSEGISYEQYF. This rearrangement joins TRBV5-1 to TRBJ2-7; a weak D match, TRBD2 (5 bases). This CDR3 spans 14 amino acids. Trimming removed 3 bases at V and 0 bases at J, with 10 bases between. CDR1 is SGHRS, CDR2 YFSETQ, per germline.